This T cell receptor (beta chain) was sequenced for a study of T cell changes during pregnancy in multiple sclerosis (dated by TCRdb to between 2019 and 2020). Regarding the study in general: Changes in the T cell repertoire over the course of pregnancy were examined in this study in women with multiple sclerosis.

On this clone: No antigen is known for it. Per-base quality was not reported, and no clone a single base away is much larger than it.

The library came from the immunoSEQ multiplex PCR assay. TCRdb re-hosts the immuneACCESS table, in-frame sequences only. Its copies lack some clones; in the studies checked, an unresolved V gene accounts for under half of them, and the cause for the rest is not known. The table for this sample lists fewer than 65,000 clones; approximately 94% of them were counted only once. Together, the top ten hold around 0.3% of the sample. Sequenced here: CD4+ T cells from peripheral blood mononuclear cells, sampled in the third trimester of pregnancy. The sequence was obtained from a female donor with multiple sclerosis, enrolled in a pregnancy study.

The CDR3 has the sequence CASSFGASSGNTIYF. The DNA is TGCGCCAGCAGCTTTGGGGCGAGCTCTGGAAACACCATATATTTT. The sequence links TRBV5-1 to TRBJ1-3; possibly the D gene is TRBD1, per 5 matching bases. Counted from cysteine to phenylalanine, this CDR3 has 15 amino acids. The read is trimmed to its CDR3 DNA, 45 bases read in frame from base 1. As encoded in the germline V gene, CDR1 is SGHRS while CDR2 is YFSETQ. V is shortened by 2 bases, J by 0 bases, and the region joining them spans 9 bases.